This T cell receptor (beta chain) was found in a study of CD8+ T cells in alopecia areata. Study-level results: Normal scalp showed lower clonality than lesional scalp, especially alopecia totalis/universalis.

Germline CDR1 and CDR2: GTSNPN and SVGIG (reference sequence). This CDR3 comprises 13 residues. Trimming removed 4 bases from V and 2 bases from J, with 11 bases in between. Sequencing templates came from extracted RNA that was reverse transcribed into cDNA. Only in-frame clones appear in the TCRdb table, and some are missing; sequencing was by immunoSEQ multiplex PCR. This table has roughly 180,000 clones, over 55% appearing once. To note about this clone: Its antigen remains unknown.

The sequencing here drew on CD4+ T cells sorted from blood, taken at week 0. The chain recombines TRBV30 with TRBJ1-2, with D uncertain. The source is a human donor with alopecia areata. For the CDR3, the DNA is TGTGCCTGGACACCATCACGAAACTATGGCTACACCTTC. It codes for CAWTPSRNYGYTF.